This T cell receptor (beta chain) appears in the sequencing data of a study of blood T cell repertoires in COVID-19. At the level of the study: Acute and convalescent COVID-19 samples came from the United States, Italy and Spain. PBMCs, B-cell-depleted T cells, or T cells provided the cDNA or gDNA that made up the material.

The data were produced by immunoSEQ multiplex PCR, yet TCRdb's version contains in-frame clones alone and is incomplete. The data contain 90,000 to 100,000 clones, around 81% of them singletons. The CDR3 is 17 residues long. The V segment lost 3 bases and the J segment 4 bases; nucleotides outside the gene matches: 9. Germline V gene lookup returns CDR1 MRHNA and CDR2 SNTAGT. The genes are TRBV6-4 and TRBJ2-2; 9 positions agree with TRBD2. Input material: peripheral blood. This receptor was identified in a man aged 60-69 years with acute or convalescent COVID-19. CDR3 residues: CASSEGIAGALTGELFF. The CDR3 nucleotides are TGTGCCAGCAGTGAAGGGATAGCGGGGGCCCTCACCGGGGAGCTGTTTTTT.